Each of the 6 T cell receptor beta chains below was sequenced from the same sample in a study of T cell responses to AZD1222 COVID-19 vaccine. Assay used: immunoSEQ multiplex PCR; TCRdb lists only in-frame clones, some missing. The data show roughly 160,000 clones, roughly 92% seen once. The sequencing here drew on peripheral blood, taken on day 0 of AZD1222 vaccination. All receptors derive from an adult in good health.

This chain uses TRBV27 with TRBJ2-7; D tentatively reads TRBD1 or TRBD2 (5 bases each). Trimming shortened V by 2 bases and J by 2 bases, and 13 bases separated the two germline ends. This CDR3 region has 15 residues. The germline V gene has CDR1 MNHEY and CDR2 SMNVEV (reference sequence). Here the CDR3 reads CASSLRGEGPYEQYF. The CDR3 DNA follows: TGTGCCAGCAGTTTAAGGGGAGAAGGACCCTACGAGCAGTACTTC.

This sequence joins TRBV6-5 and TRBJ1-1, with 7 bases aligning to TRBD1. This CDR3 contains 13 residues. After removal of 5 bases from V and 5 bases from J, the junction contained 5 bases not matched to a gene. Per germline, CDR1 MNHEY and CDR2 SVGAGI. Written as DNA, the CDR3 is TGTGCCAGCAGTACAGGGGTAGGGACTGAAGCTTTCTTT. Translated, it gives CASSTGVGTEAFF.

CDR3 protein: CAISERQGTGNQPQHF. The CDR3 DNA follows: TGTGCCATCAGTGAACGACAGGGTACGGGAAATCAGCCCCAGCATTTT. The chain is built from TRBV10-3 and TRBJ1-5; 7 positions match TRBD1. The CDR3 totals 16 residues. Germline assignment: CDR1 ENHRY and CDR2 SYGVKD. V shed 3 bases, J shed 4 bases, and the junction held 9 bases outside the gene matches.

This clone was counted only a few times. The chain uses TRBV21-1 and TRBJ1-5. TRBV21-1 is assigned pseudogene status. This CDR3 comprises 16 residues. CDR3 sequence: CASSKKSGRCNQPQHF. CDR3 nucleotides: TGTGCCAGCAGCAAAAAATCCGGACGGTGCAATCAGCCCCAGCATTTT.

This clone was counted a single time. CDR3 in amino acids: CASSLGGAYYGYTF. In nucleotides, the CDR3 is TGTGCCAGCAGCTTAGGCGGGGCGTATTATGGCTACACCTTC. The chain recombines TRBV11-2 with TRBJ1-2, with D tentatively TRBD1 (5 bases). Per germline, CDR1 SGHAT and CDR2 FQNNGV. The CDR3 is 14 residues long. Trimming pared 1 base from V and 5 bases from J, leaving 11 bases between.

V usage is TRBV18 and J usage is TRBJ1-4; D gene ambiguous. This CDR3 contains 12 residues. With 2 bases removed from V and 2 bases from J, the gap between germline ends came to 0 bases. CDR1 and CDR2 (germline): KGHSH, LQKENI. The CDR3 protein is CASSPTNEKLFF. The CDR3 DNA follows: TGTGCCAGCTCACCAACTAATGAAAAACTGTTTTTT. Variable domain in full (rest from reference TRBV18 and TRBJ1-4): NAGVMQNPRHLVRRRGQEARLRCSPMKGHSHVYWYRQLPEEGLKFMVYLQKENIIDESGMPKERFSAEFPKEGPSILRIQQVVRGDSAAYFCASSPTNEKLFFGSGTQLSVL.